This T cell receptor (beta chain) was captured in a study of blood T cells in healthy people across ages. Study conclusions and caveats: Older age coincided with a roughly linear decline in TCR beta diversity per million T cells.

Concerning this clonotype: Its target is unknown.

There are 15 residues in the CDR3. J was trimmed by 1 base and V by 6 bases; bases with no gene match: 5. A J-beta primer mix and a sample-barcoded 5' primer were used in a second PCR of roughly 6 to 11 cycles. TCRdb ran MiXCR on the 5' RACE reads and lists one entry per CDR3 protein. The table includes hundreds of thousands of distinct CDR3 sequences, 40% to 45% detected once. The rearrangement links TRBV12-3 or TRBV12-4 to TRBJ2-3; 9 nucleotides align to TRBD2. The clonotype was recovered from a man older than 75 in good health. Sequenced: blood. CDR3 sequence reads: CASRIAGARTDTQYF. CDR3 coding DNA: TGTGCCAGCAGGATAGCGGGGGCCCGCACAGATACGCAGTATTTT.